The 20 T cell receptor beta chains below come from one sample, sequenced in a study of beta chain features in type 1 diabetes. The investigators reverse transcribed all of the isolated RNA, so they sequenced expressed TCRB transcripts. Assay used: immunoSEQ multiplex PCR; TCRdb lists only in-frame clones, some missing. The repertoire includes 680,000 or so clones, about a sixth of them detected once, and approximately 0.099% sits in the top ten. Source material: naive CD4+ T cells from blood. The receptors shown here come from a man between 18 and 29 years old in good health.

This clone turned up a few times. In nucleotides, the CDR3 is TGTGCCAGCTCACCGCAAGGAGTCCACGAGCAGTACTTC. It encodes CASSPQGVHEQYF. The chain recombines TRBV18 with TRBJ2-7; no clear D gene. There are 13 residues in the CDR3. Deletions cut 3 bases from V and 5 bases from J, with 11 bases between. CDR1 and CDR2 from the germline V gene are KGHSH and LQKENI.

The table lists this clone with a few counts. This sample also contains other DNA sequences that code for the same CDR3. The CDR3 region is CASSLAAGRQPQHF. CDR3 DNA sequence: TGCGCCAGCAGCTTGGCCGCTGGACGGCAGCCCCAGCATTTT. This rearrangement joins TRBV5-1 to TRBJ1-5; D is undetermined. CDR3 length: 14 amino acids. Germline V CDR1 and CDR2: SGHRS, YFSETQ. The germline V and J ends were trimmed by 0 bases and 7 bases, with 11 bases remaining between them.

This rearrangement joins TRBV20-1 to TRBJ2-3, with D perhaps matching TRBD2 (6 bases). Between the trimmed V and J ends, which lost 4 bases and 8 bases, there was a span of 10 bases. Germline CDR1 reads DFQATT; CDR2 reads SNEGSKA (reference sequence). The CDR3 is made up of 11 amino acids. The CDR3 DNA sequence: TGCAGTGCTACCGGGAGTAGTACGCAGTATTTT. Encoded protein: CSATGSSTQYF.

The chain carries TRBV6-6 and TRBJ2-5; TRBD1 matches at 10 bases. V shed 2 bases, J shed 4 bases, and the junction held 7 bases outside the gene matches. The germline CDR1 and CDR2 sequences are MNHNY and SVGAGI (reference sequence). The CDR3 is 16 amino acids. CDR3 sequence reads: CASSYGDRGVGETQYF. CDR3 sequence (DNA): TGTGCCAGCAGTTACGGGGACAGGGGAGTCGGAGAGACCCAGTACTTC.

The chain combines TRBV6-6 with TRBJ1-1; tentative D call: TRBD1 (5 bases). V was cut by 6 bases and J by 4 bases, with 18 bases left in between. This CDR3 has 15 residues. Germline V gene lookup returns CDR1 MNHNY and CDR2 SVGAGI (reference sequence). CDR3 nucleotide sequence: TGTGCCAGCAGAGATGGATCAGGGTGGGGCACTGAAGCTTTCTTT. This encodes CASRDGSGWGTEAFF.

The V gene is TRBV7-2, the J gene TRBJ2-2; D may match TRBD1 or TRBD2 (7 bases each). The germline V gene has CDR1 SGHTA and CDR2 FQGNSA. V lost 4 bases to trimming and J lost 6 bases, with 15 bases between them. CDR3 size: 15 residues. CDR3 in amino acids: CASSSQGGGSGELFF. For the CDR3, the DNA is TGTGCCAGCAGCTCCCAGGGGGGAGGGTCCGGGGAGCTGTTTTTT.

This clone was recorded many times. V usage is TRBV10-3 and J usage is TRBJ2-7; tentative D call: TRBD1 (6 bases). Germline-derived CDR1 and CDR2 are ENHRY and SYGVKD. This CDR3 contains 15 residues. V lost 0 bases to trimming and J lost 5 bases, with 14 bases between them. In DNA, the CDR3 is TGTGCCATCAGTGAGTCGCGGCAGGGGTCCCACGAGCAGTACTTC. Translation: CAISESRQGSHEQYF.

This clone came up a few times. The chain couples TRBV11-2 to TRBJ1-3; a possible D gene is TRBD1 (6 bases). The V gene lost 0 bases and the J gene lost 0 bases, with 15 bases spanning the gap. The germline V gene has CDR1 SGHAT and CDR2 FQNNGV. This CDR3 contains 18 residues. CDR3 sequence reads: CASSLDQRGQVSGNTIYF. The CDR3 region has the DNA TGTGCCAGCAGCTTAGATCAGAGGGGACAAGTCTCTGGAAACACCATATATTTT.

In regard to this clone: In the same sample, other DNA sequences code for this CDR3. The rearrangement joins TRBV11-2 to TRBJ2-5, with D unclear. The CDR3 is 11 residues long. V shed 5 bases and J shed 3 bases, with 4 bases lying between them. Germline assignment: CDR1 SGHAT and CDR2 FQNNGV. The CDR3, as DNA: TGTGCCAGCAGCCTCGAAGAGACCCAGTACTTC. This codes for CASSLEETQYF. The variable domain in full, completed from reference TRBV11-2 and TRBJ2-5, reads EAGVAQSPRYKIIEKRQSVAFWCNPISGHATLYWYQQILGQGPKLLIQFQNNGVVDDSQLPKDRFSAERLKGVDSTLKIQPAKLEDSAVYLCASSLEETQYFGPGTRLLVL.

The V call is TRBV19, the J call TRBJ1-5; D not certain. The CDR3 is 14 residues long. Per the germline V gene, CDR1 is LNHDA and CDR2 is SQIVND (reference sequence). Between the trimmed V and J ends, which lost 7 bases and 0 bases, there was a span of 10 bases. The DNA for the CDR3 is TGTGCCAGTATGGGCGTCAATAGCAATCAGCCCCAGCATTTT. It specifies CASMGVNSNQPQHF.

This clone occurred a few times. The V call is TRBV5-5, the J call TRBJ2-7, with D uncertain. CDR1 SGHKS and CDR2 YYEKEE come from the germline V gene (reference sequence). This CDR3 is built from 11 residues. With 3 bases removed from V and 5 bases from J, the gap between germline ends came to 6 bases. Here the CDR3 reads CASSSSNEQYF. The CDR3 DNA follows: TGTGCCAGCAGCTCCTCAAACGAGCAGTACTTC.

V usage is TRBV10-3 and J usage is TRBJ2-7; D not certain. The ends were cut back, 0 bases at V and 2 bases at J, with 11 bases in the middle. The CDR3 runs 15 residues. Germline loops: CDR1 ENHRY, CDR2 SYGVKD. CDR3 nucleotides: TGTGCCATCAGTGAGTCGAAAAACGGGCCCTACGAGCAGTACTTC. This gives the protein CAISESKNGPYEQYF.

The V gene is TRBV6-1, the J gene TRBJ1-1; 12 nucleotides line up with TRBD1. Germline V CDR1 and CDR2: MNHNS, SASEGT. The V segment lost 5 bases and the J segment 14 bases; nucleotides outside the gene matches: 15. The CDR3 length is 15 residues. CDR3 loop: CASSKFGTGGRGPFF. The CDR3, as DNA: TGTGCCAGCAGTAAATTCGGGACAGGGGGCCGTGGTCCCTTCTTT.

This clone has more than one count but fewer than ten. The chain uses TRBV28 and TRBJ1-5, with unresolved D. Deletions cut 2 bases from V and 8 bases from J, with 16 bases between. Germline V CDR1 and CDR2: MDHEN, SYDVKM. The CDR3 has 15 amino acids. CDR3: CASSLPGPLVEPQHF. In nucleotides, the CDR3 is TGTGCCAGCAGTTTACCGGGTCCTTTGGTTGAGCCCCAGCATTTT.

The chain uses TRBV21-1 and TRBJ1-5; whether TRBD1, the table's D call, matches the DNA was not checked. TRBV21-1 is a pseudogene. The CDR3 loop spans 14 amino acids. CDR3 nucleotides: TGTGCCAGCAGCAAAGAGGACAGGAATCAGCCCCAGCATTTT. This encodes CASSKEDRNQPQHF.

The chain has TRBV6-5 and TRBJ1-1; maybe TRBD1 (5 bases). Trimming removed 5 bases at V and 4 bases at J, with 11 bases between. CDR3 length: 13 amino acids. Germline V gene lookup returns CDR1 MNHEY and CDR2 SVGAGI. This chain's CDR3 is CASSRGTLTEAFF. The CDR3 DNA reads TGTGCCAGCAGTAGAGGGACTCTCACTGAAGCTTTCTTT.

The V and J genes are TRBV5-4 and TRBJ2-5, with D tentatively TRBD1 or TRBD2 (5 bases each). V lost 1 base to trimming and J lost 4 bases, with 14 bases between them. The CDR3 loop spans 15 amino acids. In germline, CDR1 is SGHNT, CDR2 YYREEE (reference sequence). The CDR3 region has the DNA TGTGCCAGCAGCTTGCGGGGACCGGCGGCAGAGACCCAGTACTTC. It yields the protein CASSLRGPAAETQYF.

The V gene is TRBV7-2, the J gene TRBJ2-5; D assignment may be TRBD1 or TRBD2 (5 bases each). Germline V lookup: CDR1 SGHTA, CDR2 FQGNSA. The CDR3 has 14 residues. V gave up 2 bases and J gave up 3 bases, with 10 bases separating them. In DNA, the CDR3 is TGTGCCAGCAGCTTAATAGGGACCAAAGAGACCCAGTACTTC. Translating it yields CASSLIGTKETQYF.

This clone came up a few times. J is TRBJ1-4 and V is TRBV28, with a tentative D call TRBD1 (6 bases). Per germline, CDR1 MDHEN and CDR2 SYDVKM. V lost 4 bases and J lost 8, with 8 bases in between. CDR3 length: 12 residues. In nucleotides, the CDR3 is TGTGCCAGCAGTTATCAGGGGGAAAAACTGTTTTTT. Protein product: CASSYQGEKLFF.

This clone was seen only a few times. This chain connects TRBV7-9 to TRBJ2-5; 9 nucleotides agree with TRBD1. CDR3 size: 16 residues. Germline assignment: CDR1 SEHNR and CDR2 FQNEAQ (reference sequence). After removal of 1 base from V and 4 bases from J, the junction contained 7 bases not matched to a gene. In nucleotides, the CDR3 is TGTGCCAGCAGCTTAGACCGGGACAGGGACCGAGAGACCCAGTACTTC. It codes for CASSLDRDRDRETQYF.